The rows below give T cell receptor beta chains drawn from one sample of a study of cytomegalovirus exposure and HLA in healthy donors. Produced via immunoSEQ multiplex PCR; TCRdb's table is partial and in-frame only. The table records some 64,000 clones, approximately 88% of them present only once. Sequencing was done on a sample of PBMCs. The receptors here all came from a man aged 25-40 years in good health and CMV-seropositive. Each CDR3 is given with its conserved first and last residue. The order of the fields is D gene, V gene, clone size, J gene, CDR3 protein, CDR3 DNA. A D gene is named only where the DNA matches it firmly. Only part of the rows carry a size: once, few, many, or a class if the clone is expanded.

>TRBD2|TRBV11-2|NA|TRBJ2-3
CASSLPSGYTDTQYF
TGTGCCAGCAGCTTACCTAGCGGATACACAGATACGCAGTATTTT
>TRBD1|TRBV29-1|NA|TRBJ1-1
CSAVDRGNTEAFF
TGCAGCGCCGTGGACAGGGGAAACACTGAAGCTTTCTTT
>NA|TRBV21-1|once|TRBJ2-1
CASSKIASGSPYSYNEQFF
TGTGCCAGCAGCAAAATAGCGAGCGGGAGCCCCTACTCCTACAATGAGCAGTTCTTC
>NA|TRBV19|few|TRBJ2-1
CASSIPEGRYDLRQFF
TGTGCCAGTAGTATCCCGGAGGGCCGATACGATTTAAGGCAGTTCTTC
>TRBD1|TRBV10-2|NA|TRBJ1-4
CASHAQGVPEPATNEKLFF
TGCGCCAGCCACGCACAGGGGGTCCCTGAGCCTGCAACTAATGAAAAACTGTTTTTT
>TRBD2|TRBV11-3|NA|TRBJ2-3
CASSIGLAGAADTQYF
TGTGCCAGCAGCATAGGACTAGCGGGGGCCGCAGATACGCAGTATTTT
>NA|TRBV11-2|NA|TRBJ2-2
CASTPSGATGELFF
TGTGCCAGCACCCCGTCCGGAGCTACCGGGGAGCTGTTTTTT
>TRBD2|TRBV4-2|once|TRBJ2-1
CASSQDIVSGLAGLNEQFF
TGTGCCAGCAGCCAAGATATAGTCTCCGGACTAGCGGGCCTCAATGAGCAGTTCTTC
>TRBD1|TRBV7-9|NA|TRBJ2-1
CASSSDRDNEQFF
TGTGCCAGCAGCTCAGACAGGGACAATGAGCAGTTCTTC
>NA|TRBV14|once|TRBJ2-1
CASSQGWEAATWFYNEQFF
TGTGCCAGCAGCCAAGGGTGGGAGGCAGCCACCTGGTTTTACAATGAGCAGTTCTTC
>TRBD2|TRBV10-3|NA|TRBJ2-5
CAISESSGRGETQYF
TGTGCCATCAGTGAGTCTAGCGGGAGGGGAGAGACCCAGTACTTC
>NA|TRBV7-2|NA|TRBJ2-7
CASSLVIPLARAHEQYF
TGTGCCAGCAGCTTAGTGATACCGCTAGCTAGAGCCCACGAGCAGTACTTC
>TRBD2|TRBV5-1|NA|TRBJ2-1
CASSGTSGSSYNEQFF
TGCGCCAGCAGCGGGACTAGCGGGAGCTCCTACAATGAGCAGTTCTTC
>TRBD2|TRBV5-1|once|TRBJ2-7
CASSLDRAGSREQYF
TGCGCCAGCAGCTTGGATCGAGCGGGAAGTCGGGAGCAGTACTTC
>TRBD1|TRBV11-1|NA|TRBJ2-5
CASSRNRGQETQYF
TGTGCCAGCAGCCGTAACAGGGGTCAAGAGACCCAGTACTTC
>NA|TRBV9|NA|TRBJ2-6
CASSVAGSGANVLTF
TGTGCCAGCAGCGTAGCAGGCTCTGGGGCCAACGTCCTGACTTTC
>TRBD1|TRBV6-1|NA|TRBJ2-7
CASSEGRRQGYEQYF
TGTGCCAGCAGTGAAGGTAGAAGACAGGGCTACGAGCAGTACTTC
>NA|TRBV27|NA|TRBJ2-1
CASSTTGSGEQFF
TGTGCCAGCAGTACGACAGGAAGTGGGGAGCAGTTCTTC
>TRBD2|TRBV6-1|NA|TRBJ2-1
CASSEAPAGGGHNEQFF
TGTGCCAGCAGTGAAGCGCCGGCGGGAGGTGGCCACAATGAGCAGTTCTTC
>TRBD2|TRBV7-2|NA|TRBJ2-1
CASSPSTSGNEQFF
TGTGCCAGCAGCCCCTCGACTAGCGGAAATGAGCAGTTCTTC
>NA|TRBV4-1|NA|TRBJ2-7
CASSPLRASATYEQYF
TGCGCCAGCAGCCCTCTTCGGGCTAGCGCGACCTACGAGCAGTACTTC
>NA|TRBV5-1|NA|TRBJ2-7
CASSLASPYEQYF
TGCGCCAGCAGCTTGGCTAGCCCGTACGAGCAGTACTTC
>NA|TRBV27|NA|TRBJ1-6
CASSLVTYNSPLHF
TGTGCCAGCAGTTTAGTAACCTATAATTCACCCCTCCACTTT
>NA|TRBV19|NA|TRBJ1-1
CASSLLWGDKAEAFF
TGTGCCAGTAGTCTCCTCTGGGGGGATAAAGCTGAAGCTTTCTTT
>NA|TRBV4-2|NA|TRBJ2-5
CASSQDGGTQYF
TGTGCCAGCAGCCAAGACGGAGGGACCCAGTACTTC